This T cell receptor beta chain was retrieved from a study of identical twins. Findings of the study overall: Insertions ran lower in abundant cord blood beta clonotypes, though not in memory repertoires.

TCRdb fed the 5' RACE reads into MiXCR, producing one record per CDR3 protein. Of 280,000 or so distinct CDR3 sequences detected, about 8.3% appear once; the ten largest clones hold around 2.1%. Ten or more counts support this clonotype. The antigen is undetermined. Trimming took 0 bases from V and 7 from J, leaving 21 bases between them. The CDR3 length is 18 residues. CDR1 MGHRA and CDR2 YSYEKL come from the germline V gene. The data were also submitted as part of a second study, on yellow fever vaccine responses in identical twins.

This chain connects TRBV4-1 to TRBJ2-2; no firm D call. The sequencing sample was made of memory (CD45RO+) T cells sorted from blood. This TCR came from a woman between 18 and 30 years old in good health. The CDR3 nucleotides read TGCGCCAGCAGCCAAGATTCTGCCCGAACACTACTCCACGGGGAGCTGTTTTTT. Its protein is CASSQDSARTLLHGELFF.